In its sample, the clone carrying this T cell receptor (beta chain) was seen a few times. Its cognate antigen is unknown. Trimming cost V 2 bases and J 0 bases, with 8 bases left between them. CDR1 and CDR2 (germline): MNHNS, SASEGT. There are 14 residues in the CDR3. The source of the sample is a study of T cell repertoires in cytomegalovirus infection. Looking at the study overall: Selection of CMV epitopes for the study included recently identified HLA-C-restricted and well-studied HLA-B-restricted ones. Study results and caveats: Carriers of CMV and the relevant HLA type were discriminated by public TCR beta frequency.

TCRdb reprocessed the reads with MiXCR, giving one entry per CDR3 protein. The sample holds approximately 120,000 distinct CDR3 sequences, less than 30% seen once. This material consisted of CD8+ T cells from cultured PBMCs, taken from culture after CMV antigen stimulation. The TCR sequence derives from a human donor in good health (CMV status not recorded). Some clones in this sample may be carry-over from other donors' samples. The chain couples TRBV6-1 to TRBJ2-7; D gene ambiguous. The chain's CDR3 is CASSEFQFSYEQYF. The DNA for the CDR3 is TGTGCCAGCAGTGAATTTCAGTTCTCCTACGAGCAGTACTTC.